This T cell receptor (beta chain) was captured by sequencing in a study of human T cells and chemical hapten exposure. The sample's time point: patch test 2, 6 weeks after DPC sensitization. Treatment described: therapeutic diphenylcyclopropenone sensitization with weekly scalp DPC. The V end lost 0 bases, the J end lost 6 bases, and 14 bases lay between the germline ends. Looked up from germline, CDR1 is ENHRY and CDR2 is SYGVKD. The CDR3 is 15 amino acids. TCRdb reprocessed the RACE reads via MiXCR and lists one record per CDR3 protein. The data contain about 400,000 distinct CDR3 sequences, 6% to 7% of them singletons. This clonotype was counted a few times.

Specimen: whole blood, collected in connection with sensitization to the hapten diphenylcyclopropenone (DPC). The TCR was taken from a woman younger than 35 with alopecia areata. Some clones in this sample may be carry-over from other donors' samples. The V call is TRBV10-3, the J call TRBJ1-1; the D gene is possibly TRBD1 (5 bases). The CDR3 nucleotides are TGTGCCATCAGTGAGTCGAAAGGGGAGGTGGCTGAAGCTTTCTTT. This translates into CAISESKGEVAEAFF.